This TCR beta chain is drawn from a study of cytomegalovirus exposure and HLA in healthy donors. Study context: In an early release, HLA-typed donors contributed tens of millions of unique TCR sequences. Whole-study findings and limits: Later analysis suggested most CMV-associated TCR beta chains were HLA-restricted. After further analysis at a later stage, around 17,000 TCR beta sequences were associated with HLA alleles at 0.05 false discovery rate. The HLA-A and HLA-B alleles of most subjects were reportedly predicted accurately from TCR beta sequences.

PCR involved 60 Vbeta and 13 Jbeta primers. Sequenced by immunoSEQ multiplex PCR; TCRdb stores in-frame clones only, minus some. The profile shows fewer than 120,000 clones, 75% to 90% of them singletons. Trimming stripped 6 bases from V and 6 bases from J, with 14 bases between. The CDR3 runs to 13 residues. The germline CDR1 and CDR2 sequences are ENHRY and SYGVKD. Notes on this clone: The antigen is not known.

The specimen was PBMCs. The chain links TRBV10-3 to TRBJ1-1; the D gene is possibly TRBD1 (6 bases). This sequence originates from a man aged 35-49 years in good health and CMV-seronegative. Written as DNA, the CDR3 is TGTGCCATCAGCGCACAGGGTGGTTCTGAAGCTTTCTTT. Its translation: CAISAQGGSEAFF.